Listed here are 12 T cell receptor beta chains from one sample, sequenced in a study of PD-L1 blockade in urothelial cancer. Using immunoSEQ multiplex PCR, the repertoire was profiled, and TCRdb retains in-frame clones only, with some absent. The sample comprises roughly 50,000 clones, 65% to 85% of which are singletons, and over 8.5% rests with the top ten. Noted time point: peripheral blood 6 weeks after treatment start. The input for sequencing was PBMCs, taken around atezolizumab (anti-PD-L1) treatment. These receptors were taken from a man between 65 and 85 years old with urothelial cancer.

This sequence joins TRBV30 and TRBJ1-1, with 7 bases that match TRBD1. With 5 bases clipped from V and 1 base from J, the junction kept 4 bases outside the gene matches. CDR3 length: 13 residues. CDR1 is GTSNPN and CDR2 is SVGIG in the germline V gene (reference sequence). The CDR3 reads CAWQGGANTEAFF. CDR3 nucleotide sequence: TGTGCCTGGCAGGGGGGCGCGAACACTGAAGCTTTCTTT.

V usage is TRBV5-1 and J usage is TRBJ1-4, with D possibly being TRBD1 (6 bases). The germline V gene has CDR1 SGHRS and CDR2 YFSETQ. Trimming pared 6 bases from V and 7 bases from J, leaving 16 bases between. The CDR3 is 14 amino acids. The CDR3 DNA is TGCGCCAGCACCTTAGGGGGGGCGTTTGAAAAACTGTTTTTT. This codes for CASTLGGAFEKLFF. The full variable domain, in which reference TRBV5-1 and TRBJ1-4 provide the parts outside the CDR3, is KAGVTQTPRYLIKTRGQQVTLSCSPISGHRSVSWYQQTPGQGLQFLFEYFSETQRNKGNFPGRFSGRQFSNSRSEMNVSTLELGDSALYLCASTLGGAFEKLFFGSGTQLSVL.

The chain recombines TRBV6-1 with TRBJ1-5, with D maybe TRBD1 (6 bases). Germline V gives CDR1 MNHNS, CDR2 SASEGT. There are 14 residues in the CDR3. Trimming cost V 2 bases and J 3 bases, with 8 bases left between them. CDR3: CASSEQGINQPQHF. The CDR3 DNA is TGTGCCAGCAGTGAACAGGGGATCAATCAGCCCCAGCATTTT.

The V call is TRBV5-5, the J call TRBJ1-2; D is ambiguous. This CDR3 is built from 17 residues. Germline V gives CDR1 SGHKS, CDR2 YYEKEE (reference sequence). Trimming removed 0 bases from V and 5 bases from J, with 20 bases in between. The CDR3 reads CASSLGPSPGSLYGYTF. CDR3 bases: TGTGCCAGCAGCTTGGGGCCCTCTCCTGGGAGTCTTTATGGCTACACCTTC.

The rearrangement links TRBV7-9 to TRBJ1-1, with a possible D match to TRBD1 (6 bases). Trimming stripped 3 bases from V and 7 bases from J, with 15 bases between. CDR3 length equals 14 residues. Germline V lookup: CDR1 SEHNR, CDR2 FQNEAQ (reference sequence). The CDR3 protein is CASSLQDSLYEAFF. The CDR3 nucleotides are TGTGCCAGCAGCTTGCAGGACAGTTTATATGAAGCTTTCTTT.

V usage is TRBV6-4 and J usage is TRBJ2-1; D is uncertain. The germline V and J ends were trimmed by 5 bases and 4 bases, with 9 bases remaining between them. This CDR3 region has 13 residues. CDR1 and CDR2 (germline): MRHNA, SNTAGT. The CDR3 loop is CASSLALYNEQFF. CDR3 bases: TGTGCCAGCAGTCTGGCCTTGTACAATGAGCAGTTCTTC.

The gene calls are TRBV7-2 and TRBJ2-7; D call uncertain. CDR3 length: 13 amino acids. Trimming took off 3 bases at V and 4 bases at J, with 10 bases between the two ends. CDR1 and CDR2 (germline): SGHTA, FQGNSA. The CDR3 region has the DNA TGTGCCAGCAGCTTGTCCGAACTTTACGAGCAGTACTTC. Its translation is CASSLSELYEQYF.

This chain uses TRBV28 with TRBJ2-7; possibly TRBD1 for D (6 bases). This CDR3 comprises 14 residues. Germline-derived CDR1 and CDR2 are MDHEN and SYDVKM. V was cut by 6 bases and J by 2 bases, with 14 bases left in between. Written as DNA, the CDR3 is TGTGCCAGCAGGGATAACAGGGTTCCCTACGAGCAGTACTTC. This translates into CASRDNRVPYEQYF.

The V gene is TRBV5-6, the J gene TRBJ1-1; 9 bases agree with TRBD1. V lost 4 bases, J lost 7 bases, and 5 bases stayed unmatched. CDR1 SGHDT and CDR2 YYEEEE come from the germline V gene. There are 13 residues in the CDR3. The CDR3: CASSPGQGNEAFF. CDR3 sequence (DNA): TGTGCCAGCAGCCCGGGACAGGGCAATGAAGCTTTCTTT. Together with reference TRBV5-6 and TRBJ1-1, the CDR3 gives the full variable domain: DAGVTQSPTHLIKTRGQQVTLRCSPKSGHDTVSWYQQALGQGPQFIFQYYEEEERQRGNFPDRFSGHQFPNYSSELNVNALLLGDSALYLCASSPGQGNEAFFGQGTRLTVV.

The chain couples TRBV19 to TRBJ2-1; maybe TRBD1 (7 bases). Germline loops: CDR1 LNHDA, CDR2 SQIVND (reference sequence). The CDR3 runs 14 residues. The V and J ends lost 4 bases and 10 bases respectively, with 17 bases between them. Here the CDR3 reads CASSSRGEVREQFF. CDR3 DNA sequence: TGTGCCAGTAGTAGCAGGGGGGAAGTCAGAGAGCAGTTCTTC.

The chain couples TRBV5-1 to TRBJ2-7, with TRBD1 matching over 9 bases. The V and J ends lost 4 bases and 5 bases, in that order; junction bases with no gene match: 10. This CDR3 is built from 15 residues. Germline loops: CDR1 SGHRS, CDR2 YFSETQ. The CDR3 spells CASSPTTGQGNEQYF. CDR3 DNA: TGCGCCAGCAGCCCGACGACTGGACAGGGGAACGAGCAGTACTTC.

For the CDR3, the DNA is TGCGCCAGCAGCCCTCGGGTCTCTGGGGCCAACGTCCTGACTTTC. Its translation: CASSPRVSGANVLTF. This sequence joins TRBV5-1 and TRBJ2-6; no reliable D call. Germline V gene lookup returns CDR1 SGHRS and CDR2 YFSETQ. Trimming took 4 bases from V and 0 from J, leaving 8 bases between them. CDR3 length: 15 residues.